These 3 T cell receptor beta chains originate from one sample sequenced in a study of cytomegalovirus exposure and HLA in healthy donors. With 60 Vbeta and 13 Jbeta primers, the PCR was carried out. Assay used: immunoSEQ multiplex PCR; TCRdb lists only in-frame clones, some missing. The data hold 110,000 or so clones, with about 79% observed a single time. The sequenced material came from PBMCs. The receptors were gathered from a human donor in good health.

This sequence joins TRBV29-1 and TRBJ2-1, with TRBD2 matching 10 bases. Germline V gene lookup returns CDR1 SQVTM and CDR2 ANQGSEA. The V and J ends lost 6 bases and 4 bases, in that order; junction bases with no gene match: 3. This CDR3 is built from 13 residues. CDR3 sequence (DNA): TGCAGCGTGGGTAGCGGGGGGTACAATGAGCAGTTCTTC. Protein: CSVGSGGYNEQFF.

This CDR3 is CASSEYPGQGSGYTF. The CDR3 nucleotides are TGTGCCAGCAGTGAATACCCCGGACAGGGCTCTGGCTACACCTTC. The chain has TRBV25-1 and TRBJ1-2, with 8 bases matching TRBD1. Germline CDR1 is MGHDK and CDR2 is SYGVNS. The CDR3 has 15 amino acids. Losses at the gene ends were 0 bases for V and 7 bases for J; bases not matched to a gene: 7.

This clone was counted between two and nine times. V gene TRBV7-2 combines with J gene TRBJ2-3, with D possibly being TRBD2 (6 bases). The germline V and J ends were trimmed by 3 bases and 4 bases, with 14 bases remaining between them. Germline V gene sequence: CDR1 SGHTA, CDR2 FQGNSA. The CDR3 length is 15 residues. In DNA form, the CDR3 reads TGTGCCAGCAGCTTGTATCGGGGAGGACCAGATACGCAGTATTTT. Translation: CASSLYRGGPDTQYF.